These 11 T cell receptor beta chains were all obtained from the same sample, sequenced in a study of T-cell reconstitution after alpha-beta-depleted transplantation in children. TCRbeta library preparation incorporated unique molecular identifiers. Via MiXCR, TCRdb re-called the PCR reads, giving one row per CDR3 protein. The repertoire consists of roughly 590,000 distinct CDR3 sequences, with 16% occurring once and the leading ten covering about 1.1%. The sequences come from PBMCs from the stem cell graft donor, collected from the stem cell graft. These receptors all come from a human donor who donated a stem cell graft to a child with acute myeloid leukemia.

This clonotype was recorded a few times. The chain is built from TRBV5-1 and TRBJ2-3; 8 bases agree with TRBD2. Germline values: CDR1 SGHRS, CDR2 YFSETQ. After removal of 5 bases from V and 2 bases from J, the junction contained 7 bases not matched to a gene. The CDR3 consists of 15 residues. CDR3 nucleotide sequence: TGCGCCAGCAGTTATCGGGGGGGGCACACAGATACGCAGTATTTT. Translation gives CASSYRGGHTDTQYF.

As concerns this clonotype: It is likely a read error, because the conserved phenylalanine at the end of the CDR3 is missing. In DNA, the CDR3 is TGTGCCAGCAGTGGGGGACAGGTGGAGACCCAGTACCTC. Protein product: CASSGGQVETQYL. This chain joins TRBV12-3 or TRBV12-4 and TRBJ2-5; 8 bases align to TRBD1. The V and J ends lost 5 bases and 5 bases, in that order; junction bases with no gene match: 4. There are 13 residues in the CDR3.

This clonotype was counted ten times or more. In DNA form, the CDR3 reads TGTGCCAGCAGTTGGGGAAGGAGCACAGATACGCAGTATTTT. This gives the protein CASSWGRSTDTQYF. The rearrangement links TRBV27 to TRBJ2-3; D is unclear. Germline values: CDR1 MNHEY, CDR2 SMNVEV (reference sequence). The CDR3 consists of 14 residues. Between the trimmed V and J ends, which lost 4 bases and 0 bases, there was a span of 8 bases.

This clonotype was recorded a few times. The genes are TRBV7-9 and TRBJ2-1, with 8 bases lining up with TRBD2. J was trimmed by 11 bases and V by 1 base; bases with no gene match: 10. Germline CDR1 reads SEHNR; CDR2 reads FQNEAQ (reference sequence). The CDR3 covers 15 residues. CDR3 DNA sequence: TGTGCCAGCAGCTTAGATAGCGGGGAAGTAGAGAAGCAGTTCTTC. It yields the protein CASSLDSGEVEKQFF.

Note on this clonotype: A much bigger clone sits one base away, suggesting this may be a read error. The chain has TRBV20-1 and TRBJ1-2; 10 positions agree with TRBD1. V lost 5 bases, J lost 6 bases, and 6 bases stayed unmatched. The CDR3 totals 13 residues. Germline-derived CDR1 and CDR2 are DFQATT and SNEGSKA (reference sequence). The CDR3 nucleotides are TGCAGTGCTTGGACAGGGGGAAGGCATGGCTACACCTTC. It yields the protein CSAWTGGRHGYTF.

Only a few counts were recorded for this clonotype. The CDR3 DNA reads TGTGCCAGCAGTGGTGACACCTGGGCCAAAAACATTCAGTACTTC. It yields the protein CASSGDTWAKNIQYF. V usage is TRBV25-1 and J usage is TRBJ2-4, with D uncertain. Per germline, CDR1 MGHDK and CDR2 SYGVNS. Trimming shortened V by 4 bases and J by 1 base, and 11 bases separated the two germline ends. This CDR3 is 15 amino acids long.

This clonotype was seen at least ten times. The rearrangement uses TRBV20-1 and TRBJ2-1, with D unresolved. The V end lost 4 bases, the J end lost 1 base, and 8 bases lay between the germline ends. CDR1 is DFQATT, CDR2 SNEGSKA, per germline (reference sequence). The CDR3 has 13 residues. The CDR3 nucleotides read TGCAGTGCTATCGGCAGTTCCTACAATGAGCAGTTCTTC. Translating it yields CSAIGSSYNEQFF.

This sequence joins TRBV23-1 and TRBJ1-2; 9 nucleotides align to TRBD1. TRBV23-1 belongs to the ORF category, with a function that is uncertain. The CDR3 covers 15 residues. V lost 8 bases and J lost 4; bases outside the gene matches: 11. The CDR3 sequence: CASGAGTGILYGYTF. CDR3 DNA sequence: TGCGCCAGCGGGGCCGGGACAGGGATTCTCTATGGCTACACCTTC.

V and J are TRBV20-1 and TRBJ1-2; D uncertain. Trimming shortened V by 5 bases and J by 8 bases, and 15 bases separated the two germline ends. The CDR3 extends over 12 amino acids. CDR1 and CDR2 from the germline V gene are DFQATT and SNEGSKA (reference sequence). For the CDR3, the DNA is TGCAGTGCTCCTTCGAAGGGAGAGGGCTACACCTTC. Its translation: CSAPSKGEGYTF.

V gene TRBV24-1 combines with J gene TRBJ2-1; 7 nucleotides align to TRBD1. The CDR3 sequence is 17 residues long. Losses at the gene ends were 4 bases for V and 6 bases for J; bases not matched to a gene: 14. Per the germline V gene, CDR1 is KGHDR and CDR2 is SFDVKD. The chain's CDR3 is CATSDSITGARINEQFF. The CDR3, as DNA: TGTGCCACCAGTGACTCCATCACAGGGGCCCGGATCAATGAGCAGTTCTTC.

This clonotype came up many times. This rearrangement joins TRBV20-1 to TRBJ1-5; D remains unclear. CDR3 length: 12 amino acids. CDR1 DFQATT and CDR2 SNEGSKA come from the germline V gene (reference sequence). V dropped 3 bases and J dropped 7 bases, with 10 bases sitting between them. The CDR3 spells CSASRPLQPQHF. The CDR3, as DNA: TGCAGTGCTAGCCGACCACTGCAGCCCCAGCATTTT.